The 10 T cell receptor beta chains in this list originate from one sample, sequenced in a study of blood T cell repertoires in COVID-19. The repertoire was sequenced with immunoSEQ multiplex PCR; TCRdb's copy has only in-frame clones and lacks some. The table lists 350,000 to 450,000 clones, less than 85% of them singletons. The sample consisted of peripheral blood. The receptor set was obtained from a woman under 30 with acute or convalescent COVID-19.

J is TRBJ2-7 and V is TRBV19; possible D gene TRBD2, 6 bases. The CDR3 has 16 amino acids. V was clipped by 3 bases and J by 0 bases, with 15 bases between them. Germline V gives CDR1 LNHDA, CDR2 SQIVND (reference sequence). In DNA, the CDR3 is TGTGCCAGTAGTATGGAGTCTAGCGTAAGCTCCTACGAGCAGTACTTC. This encodes CASSMESSVSSYEQYF. The entire variable domain, with the rest obtained from reference TRBV19 and TRBJ2-7, is as follows: DGGITQSPKYLFRKEGQNVTLSCEQNLNHDAMYWYRQDPGQGLRLIYYSQIVNDFQKGDIAEGYSVSREKKESFPLTVTSAQKNPTAFYLCASSMESSVSSYEQYFGPGTRLTVT.

The table lists this clone with a few counts. The J gene is TRBJ2-7, the V gene TRBV11-2; the D gene is possibly TRBD2 (6 bases). Germline V gene data show CDR1 as SGHAT and CDR2 as FQNNGV. This CDR3 is built from 15 residues. V shed 5 bases and J shed 2 bases, with 16 bases lying between them. The CDR3 here is CASSTPWLAPYEQYF. The CDR3 nucleotides read TGTGCCAGCAGCACCCCGTGGCTAGCGCCCTACGAGCAGTACTTC.

In this sample, this clone turned up once. This chain joins TRBV6-4 and TRBJ2-3; 7 positions agree with TRBD2. V gave up 3 bases and J gave up 4 bases; unmatched junction bases: 4. The germline CDR1 and CDR2 sequences are MRHNA and SNTAGT. CDR3 length: 14 amino acids. This chain's CDR3 is CASSEARGADTQYF. The CDR3 DNA sequence: TGTGCCAGCAGTGAGGCTCGGGGGGCAGATACGCAGTATTTT.

The V and J genes are TRBV15 and TRBJ1-6, with 8 bases identical to TRBD1. The CDR3 covers 18 residues. Germline V gene data show CDR1 as LNHNV and CDR2 as YYDKDF (reference sequence). The V segment lost 6 bases and the J segment 9 bases; nucleotides outside the gene matches: 19. The CDR3 coding sequence is TGTGCCACCAGTTCTCCCGTGGACAGGGAGAGGGATAGTTCACCCCTCCACTTT. Protein sequence: CATSSPVDRERDSSPLHF.

The V and J genes are TRBV7-2 and TRBJ1-1; maybe TRBD1 (6 bases). From germline, CDR1 is SGHTA and CDR2 FQGNSA. Between the trimmed V and J ends, which lost 3 bases and 4 bases, there was a span of 12 bases. The CDR3 has 14 residues. The CDR3 loop is CASSFRGGVTEAFF. DNA of the CDR3: TGTGCCAGCAGCTTCAGGGGTGGGGTCACTGAAGCTTTCTTT. Combining the CDR3 with reference TRBV7-2 and TRBJ1-1 gives the whole variable domain GAGVSQSPSNKVTEKGKDVELRCDPISGHTALYWYRQSLGQGLEFLIYFQGNSAPDKSGLPSDRFSAERTGGSVSTLTIQRTQQEDSAVYLCASSFRGGVTEAFFGQGTRLTVV.

The rearrangement uses TRBV5-1 and TRBJ1-2; D perhaps matches TRBD1 (5 bases). This CDR3 region has 14 residues. Trimming removed 0 bases at V and 4 bases at J, with 10 bases between. Germline V gene sequence: CDR1 SGHRS, CDR2 YFSETQ. DNA of the CDR3: TGCGCCAGCAGCTTGGAAGGGGCGCTCTATGGCTACACCTTC. Residues: CASSLEGALYGYTF.

The V call is TRBV9, the J call TRBJ2-7; D remains unclear. The germline V and J ends were trimmed by 3 bases and 6 bases, with 16 bases remaining between them. The germline V gene has CDR1 SGDLS and CDR2 YYNGEE. The CDR3 covers 14 residues. The CDR3 loop reads CASSASSERREQYF. The CDR3 DNA reads TGTGCCAGCAGCGCCTCTTCTGAGCGTCGCGAGCAGTACTTC.

The rearrangement joins TRBV28 to TRBJ2-7; no reliable D call. The V end was cut by 5 bases, the J end by 6 bases, with 20 bases between. Germline values: CDR1 MDHEN, CDR2 SYDVKM. This CDR3 is 15 amino acids long. The DNA for the CDR3 is TGTGCCAGCAGTCCCCCCCGCGCCCAACTCTCCGAGCAGTACTTC. Translated: CASSPPRAQLSEQYF.

The chain has TRBV19 and TRBJ2-2, with D tentatively TRBD1 (5 bases). V was shortened by 6 bases and J by 8 bases, with 7 bases between the two germline ends. Germline CDR1 is LNHDA and CDR2 is SQIVND (reference sequence). The CDR3 is 11 residues long. CDR3 nucleotides: TGTGCCAGTAGAGGGGCAGGGGAGCTGTTTTTT. It yields the protein CASRGAGELFF.

This sequence joins TRBV6-5 and TRBJ2-7; the match to TRBD1 covers 11 bases. Germline V lookup: CDR1 MNHEY, CDR2 SVGAGI. The CDR3 runs to 13 residues. Trimming removed 7 bases from V and 6 bases from J; junction bases left unmatched: 5. The CDR3, as DNA: TGTGCCAGCACCCACGGGACAGGGGGCGAGCAGTACTTC. Translation gives CASTHGTGGEQYF.